At least ten counts were recorded for the clone carrying this TCR beta chain. The antigen remains undetermined. These data belong to a study of Graves' ophthalmopathy and Graves' hyperthyroidism. In the study overall: Samples of peripheral blood were obtained at initial diagnosis, prior to treatment of any kind.

Beta-chain TCR CDR3 regions were amplified from RNA transcripts. RT-PCR with HTBI primers came first, then second-round multiplex PCR. TCRdb ran MiXCR on the multiplex PCR reads and lists one entry per CDR3 protein. The profile shows almost 750,000 distinct CDR3 sequences, 40% of them singletons. The CDR3 is 15 residues long. V lost 5 bases and J 3 bases, leaving 17 bases between the germline ends. Germline V gene sequence: CDR1 SGHTA, CDR2 FQGNSA. Broader study findings: The blood repertoire also included most expanded thyroid clonotypes above 0.001 frequency. Sensitivity of approximately 88% and specificity of less than 82% were achieved when a 13-signature model separated ophthalmopathy from stable hyperthyroidism. Progression of ophthalmopathy was predicted by the model with about 67% sensitivity and around 77% specificity.

This chain joins TRBV7-2 and TRBJ2-7; D perhaps matches TRBD1 (6 bases). This sequence was found in an adult man with Graves' ophthalmopathy. The specimen sequenced was peripheral blood. CDR3 nucleotide sequence: TGTGCCAGCAGCCAGTTAGAGGGACACAGCTACGAGCAGTACTTC. This encodes CASSQLEGHSYEQYF.